This TCR beta chain stems from a study of T cells in Graves' hyperthyroidism and ophthalmopathy (dated by TCRdb to between 2018 and 2020). For the wider study: Peripheral blood was collected at initial diagnosis, before any treatment. TCR V-J signatures able to tell the groups apart were searched for in a discovery cohort of about a hundred patients, of whom around 43 had Graves' ophthalmopathy and 55 to 60 had stable Graves' hyperthyroidism. An independent validation cohort of under 20 hyperthyroidism patients and 17 patients who later progressed to ophthalmopathy tested prospective prediction of ophthalmopathy. The 75 to 100 discovery patients were divided at random into training and test sets in a 7:3 ratio. In six Graves' hyperthyroidism patients, the study also compared T-cell repertoires from thyroid tissue with T-cell repertoires from blood. Once sampling was done, hyperthyroidism patients were given methimazole at a starting dose of 30 mg daily, whereas ophthalmopathy patients were given high-dose intravenous methylprednisolone. The paper reports TCR Vbeta CDR3 sequencing of some 140 peripheral blood samples: some 44 ophthalmopathy, around 80 hyperthyroidism and roughly 17 progressor patients. What the authors observed across the whole study: Sample size was not statistically predetermined, and blinding of investigators to group allocation was not performed. In cross-validation, a model built on a 13 V-J signature told ophthalmopathy apart from stable hyperthyroidism with 85% to 90% sensitivity and around 83% specificity, and in testing the same model reached 80%/75%. Most expanded thyroid clonotypes (frequency above 0.001) were also found in blood, which suggests that blood repertoires may mirror thyroid immune responses. During validation, the model predicted progression to ophthalmopathy a median of approximately 7 months ahead of onset, with around 71% sensitivity and less than 85% specificity.

Including the terminal cysteine and phenylalanine, the CDR3 comprises 13 residues. Only the CDR3 portion is preserved as DNA: 39 bases, with reading frame beginning at the first base. V is pruned by 5 bases and J by 7 bases, leaving 4 bases of the junction without a gene match. Based on the germline V gene, the CDR1 and CDR2 sequences are SGHAT and FQNNGV. Amplification of TCR beta CDR3 regions was carried out from RNA transcripts. A first-round RT-PCR of the TCR CDR3 used the HTBI primer set with the Qiagen OneStep RT-PCR kit. Libraries were constructed in a second round of multiplex PCR, after which size selection and purification were performed. Paired-end sequencing of the libraries was performed with 100 bp reads on an Illumina HiSeq2000. Per the authors' processing: SOAPnuke was used to process the raw data, removing reads that contained adapters or uncalled bases, had a mean Phred below 15, or lacked an exact match to the constant primer or identifier. High-quality paired reads were merged using COPE v1.2.5, and each unique nucleotide sequence was defined as a clonotype. MiTCR v1.1 was used to align the clonotypes against IMGT TRBV, TRBD and TRBJ reference segments. Analysis was restricted to V-J combinations with a frequency above 0.0001, which covered about 99% of repertoires. A TCS score was defined as the ratio of F50 (clonal expansion) to E x V (chaos), with BLOSUM62-based TCRdist applied between CDR3 peptides within each V-J. Welch's t-statistics and random forest reduced roughly 530 V-J features to some 14, which were used in a naive Bayes classifier (R e1071). TCRdb ran its own pipeline on the public reads, namely fastp trimming at Q25 and MiXCR clone calling, and kept in-frame beta chains. Records with the same CDR3 protein are collapsed into one entry carrying the most frequent genes and DNA. TCRdb, rather than the study authors, made the V and J calls. Across this sample there are fewer than 650,000 distinct CDR3 sequences, with approximately 15% seen only once. Clones ranked in the top ten supply roughly 5.7% of the sample.

Hyperthyroidism patients were newly diagnosed, with disease duration under 2 months, and aged 18 to 65 years. The study excluded patients with uncontrolled infections, other autoimmune diseases, pregnancy or lactation. Diagnoses were established on the basis of clinical symptoms, serum thyroxine and TRAb, thyroid ultrasound, and orbital computed tomography. For progressor patients, blood was drawn at the first diagnosis of hyperthyroidism, before any ophthalmopathy symptoms had appeared. PBMCs were separated from about 10 ml of fresh peripheral blood using Ficoll-Paque density gradient centrifugation. Progressor patients were first diagnosed with Graves' hyperthyroidism and then developed ophthalmopathy during follow-up. Total RNA was extracted using Trizol reagent, and RNA quality was assessed on an Agilent 2100 Bioanalyzer. This clonotype was detected ten times or more. Its antigen target is currently unknown. No per-base quality is available; no much larger clone lies one base away.

The chain couples TRBV11-2 to TRBJ2-2, and 7 junctional nucleotides match TRBD1. Material for sequencing was blood. This sequence was found in a young woman with Graves' hyperthyroidism that later progressed to Graves' ophthalmopathy. In nucleotides, the sequence is TGTGCCAGCAGCGTTCAGGGGGTCGGGGAGCTGTTTTTT. It codes for CASSVQGVGELFF.